What follows describes a single T cell receptor (beta chain). The germline V and J ends were trimmed by 2 bases and 2 bases, with 12 bases remaining between them. CDR1 is SEHNR and CDR2 is FQNEAQ in the germline V gene (reference sequence). The CDR3 contains 15 residues. These data are taken from a study of blood T cells in healthy people across ages. A sample-barcoded 5' primer and a J-beta primer mix were used in a second PCR of roughly 7 to 12 cycles. TCRdb fed the 5' RACE reads into MiXCR, producing one record per CDR3 protein. The sample consists of about 600,000 distinct CDR3 sequences, more than 45% of them appearing once.

The rearrangement uses TRBV7-9 and TRBJ1-2, with a weak D call TRBD1 (6 bases). The sequence was collected from a man aged 80 or over in good health. Input material: blood. The CDR3: CASSLRGVDNYGYTF. In nucleotides, the CDR3 is TGTGCCAGCAGCTTAAGGGGGGTGGACAACTATGGCTACACCTTC.